This paragraph covers one T cell receptor beta chain sequence. This clone was detected only a few times. No cognate antigen has been identified for it. Base qualities are missing; no much larger clone stands one base away. Whole blood was collected in K2EDTA tubes by collaborating institutions according to the institutions' own protocols. For TCRbeta analysis, collaborators shipped samples as frozen whole blood, isolated PBMCs, or DNA extracted from either of those sample types. This specimen belongs to a study of blood T cell repertoires in COVID-19 (TCRdb year 2020). Context from the whole study: Samples from collaborators originated in the United States, Italy and Spain and spanned both the acute and convalescent phases of COVID-19. A de-identified subject ID, COVID-19 status, age in years and sex were almost always included in the sample metadata. Samples came from the ongoing ImmuneRACE study (first 160 participants) plus 1,254 subjects from 6 global collaborators. The prospective study material was composed of cDNA or gDNA derived from T cells, B-cell-depleted T cells, or PBMCs. Subjects who had been exposed to COVID-19, were actively infected with it, or had recovered from it provided the deeply sampled blood TCRbeta repertoires that made up the dataset. Where available, HLA class I and class II types were taken from metadata supplied by the sample provider and were not determined by assay-based typing. The repertoires were released in a freely available public database intended as a resource for research on the immune response to SARS-CoV-2.

TCRbeta CDR3 regions were amplified from genomic DNA by means of the immunoSEQ Assay, a bias-controlled multiplex PCR. The original methods were these. The number of nucleated cells in each sample was estimated by amplification of reference gene primers within the assay. To quantify the absolute abundance of each unique TCRbeta CDR3 rearrangement, sequence reads were collapsed and filtered. For each sample, productive Simpson clonality was calculated as the square root of Simpson's diversity index over productive rearrangements. TCRdb holds this immuneACCESS table with in-frame rearrangements only. Some clones are missing; in checked studies, unresolved V genes explain under half, and the rest has no known cause. V and J calls and clone size come straight from that table; D and trimming were deduced from the DNA. This sample comprises 300,000 to 350,000 clones, roughly 90% of them detected only once. The biggest ten clones account for about 2% of the sample.

The paper's findings and limits, for the study overall: The quantity of clinical and demographic metadata differed by source and by participant and was supplied without curation.

Input material: peripheral blood. This clonotype was sampled from a man aged 18 to 30 with active or convalescent COVID-19.

The CDR3 region reads CASSHYGGTDTQYF. Read as DNA, the sequence is TGTGCCAGCAGCCACTATGGCGGCACAGATACGCAGTATTTT. The chain links TRBV7-3 with TRBJ2-3; the D gene remains uncertain. V was cut back by 5 bases and J by 1 base, leaving a gap of 10 bases between them. The cysteine opens and the phenylalanine closes a CDR3 of 14 amino acids. Here the CDR3 DNA is all that survives: 42 bases in frame from base 1. The germline V gene sets CDR1 to SGHTA and CDR2 to FQGTGA.